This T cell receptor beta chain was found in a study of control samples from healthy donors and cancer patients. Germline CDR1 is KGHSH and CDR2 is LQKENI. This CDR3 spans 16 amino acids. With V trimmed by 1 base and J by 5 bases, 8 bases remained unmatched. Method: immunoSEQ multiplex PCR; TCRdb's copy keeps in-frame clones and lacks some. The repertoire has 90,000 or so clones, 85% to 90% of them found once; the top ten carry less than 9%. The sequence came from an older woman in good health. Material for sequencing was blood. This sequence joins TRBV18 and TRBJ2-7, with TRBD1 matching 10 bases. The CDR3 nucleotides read TGTGCCAGCTCACCACGTCAGACAGGGGGCAGCGACGAGCAGTACTTC. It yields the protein CASSPRQTGGSDEQYF.